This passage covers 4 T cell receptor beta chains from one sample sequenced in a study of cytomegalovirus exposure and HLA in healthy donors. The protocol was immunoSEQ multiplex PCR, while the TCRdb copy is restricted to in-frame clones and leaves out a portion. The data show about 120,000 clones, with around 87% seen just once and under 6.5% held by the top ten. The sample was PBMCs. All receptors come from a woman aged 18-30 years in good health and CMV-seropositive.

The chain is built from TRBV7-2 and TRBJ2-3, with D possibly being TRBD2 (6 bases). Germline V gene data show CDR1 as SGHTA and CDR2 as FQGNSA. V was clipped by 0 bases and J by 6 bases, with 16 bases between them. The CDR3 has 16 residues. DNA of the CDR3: TGTGCCAGCAGCTTAGCTAGCGGTGGAGGAGGGGATACGCAGTATTTT. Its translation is CASSLASGGGGDTQYF.

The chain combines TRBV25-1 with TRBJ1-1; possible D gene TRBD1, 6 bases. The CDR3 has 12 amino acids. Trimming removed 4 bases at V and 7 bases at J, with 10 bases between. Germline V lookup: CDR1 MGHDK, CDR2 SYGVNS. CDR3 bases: TGTGCCAGCAGTGCCGGGGACAATGAAGCTTTCTTT. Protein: CASSAGDNEAFF.

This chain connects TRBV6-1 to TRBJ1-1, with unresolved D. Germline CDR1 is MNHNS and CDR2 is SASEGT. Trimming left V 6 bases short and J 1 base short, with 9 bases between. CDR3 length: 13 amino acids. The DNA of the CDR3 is TGTGCCAGCAGGGAGCTGCAGAACACTGAAGCTTTCTTT. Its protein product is CASRELQNTEAFF.

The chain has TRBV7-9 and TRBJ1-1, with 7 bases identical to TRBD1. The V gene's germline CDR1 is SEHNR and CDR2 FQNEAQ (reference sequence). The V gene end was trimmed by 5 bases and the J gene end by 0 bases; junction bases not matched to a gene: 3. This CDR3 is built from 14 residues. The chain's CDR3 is CASSPGQLNTEAFF. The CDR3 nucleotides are TGTGCCAGCAGCCCGGGACAGTTGAACACTGAAGCTTTCTTT.